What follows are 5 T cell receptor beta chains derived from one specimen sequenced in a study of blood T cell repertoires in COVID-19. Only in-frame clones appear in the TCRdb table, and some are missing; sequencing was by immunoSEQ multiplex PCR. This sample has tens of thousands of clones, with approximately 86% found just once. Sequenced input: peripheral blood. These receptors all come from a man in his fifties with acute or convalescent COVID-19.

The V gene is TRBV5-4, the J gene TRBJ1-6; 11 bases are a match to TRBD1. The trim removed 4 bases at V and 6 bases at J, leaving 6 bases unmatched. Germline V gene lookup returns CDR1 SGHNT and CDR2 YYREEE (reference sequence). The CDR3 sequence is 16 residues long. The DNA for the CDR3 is TGTGCCAGCAGCATGGACAGGGGGCGAAGTAATTCACCCCTCCACTTT. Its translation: CASSMDRGRSNSPLHF. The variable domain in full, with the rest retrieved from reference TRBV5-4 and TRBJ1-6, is ETGVTQSPTHLIKTRGQQVTLRCSSQSGHNTVSWYQQALGQGPQFIFQYYREEENGRGNFPPRFSGLQFPNYSSELNVNALELDDSALYLCASSMDRGRSNSPLHFGNGTRLTVT.

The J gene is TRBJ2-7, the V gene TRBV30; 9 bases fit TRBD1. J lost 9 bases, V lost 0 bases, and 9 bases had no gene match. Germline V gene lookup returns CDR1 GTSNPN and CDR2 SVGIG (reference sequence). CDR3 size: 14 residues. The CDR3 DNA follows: TGTGCCTGGAGTGTCCAACCGGGACAGGGCGGGCAGTACTTC. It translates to CAWSVQPGQGGQYF. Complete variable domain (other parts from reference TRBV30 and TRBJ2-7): SQTIHQWPATLVQPVGSPLSLECTVEGTSNPNLYWYRQAAGRGLQLLFYSVGIGQISSEVPQNLSASRPQDRQFILSSKKLLLSDSGFYLCAWSVQPGQGGQYFGPGTRLTVT.

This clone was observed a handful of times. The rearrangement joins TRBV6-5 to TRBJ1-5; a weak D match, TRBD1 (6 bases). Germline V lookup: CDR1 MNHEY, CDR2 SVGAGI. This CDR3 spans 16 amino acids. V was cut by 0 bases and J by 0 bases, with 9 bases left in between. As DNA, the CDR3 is TGTGCCAGCAGTTACTCAGCAGGGGATAGCAATCAGCCCCAGCATTTT. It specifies CASSYSAGDSNQPQHF.

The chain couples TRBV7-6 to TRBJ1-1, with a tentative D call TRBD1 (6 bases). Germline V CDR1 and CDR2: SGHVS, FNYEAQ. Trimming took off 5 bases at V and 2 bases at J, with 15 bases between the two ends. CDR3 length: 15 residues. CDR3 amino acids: CASSPILQGNTEAFF. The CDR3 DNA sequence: TGTGCCAGCAGCCCCATCTTACAGGGTAACACTGAAGCTTTCTTT.

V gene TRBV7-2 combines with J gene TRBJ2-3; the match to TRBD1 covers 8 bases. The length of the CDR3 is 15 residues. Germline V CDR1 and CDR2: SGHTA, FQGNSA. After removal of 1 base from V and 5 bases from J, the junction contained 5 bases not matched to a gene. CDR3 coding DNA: TGTGCCAGCAGCTTAGTGGGCGACAGGGGAGATACGCAGTATTTT. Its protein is CASSLVGDRGDTQYF.